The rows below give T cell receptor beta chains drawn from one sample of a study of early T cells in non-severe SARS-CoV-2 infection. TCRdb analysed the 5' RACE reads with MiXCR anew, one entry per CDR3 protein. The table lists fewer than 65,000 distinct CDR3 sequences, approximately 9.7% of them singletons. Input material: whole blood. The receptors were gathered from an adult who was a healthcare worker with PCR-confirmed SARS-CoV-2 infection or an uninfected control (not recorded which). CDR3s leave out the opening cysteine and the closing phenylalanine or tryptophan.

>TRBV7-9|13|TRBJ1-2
ASSLGSSGNYGYT
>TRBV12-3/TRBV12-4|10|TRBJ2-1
ASSFAVNEQF
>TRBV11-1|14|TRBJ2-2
ASSPGQGANTGELF
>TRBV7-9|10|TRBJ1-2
ASSRDHYGYT
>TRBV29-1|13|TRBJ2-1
SVEGASSSYNEQF
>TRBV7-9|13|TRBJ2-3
ASSLAGRATDTQY
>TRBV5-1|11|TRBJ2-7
ASSLGQHYEQY
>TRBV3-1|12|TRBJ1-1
ASSRTLGTTEAF
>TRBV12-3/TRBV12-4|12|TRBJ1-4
ASSWRGIYEKLF
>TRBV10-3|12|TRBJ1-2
AISESHSGYGYT
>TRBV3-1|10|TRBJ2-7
ASSPGSYEQY
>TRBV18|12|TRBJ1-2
ASSPVRQIYGYT
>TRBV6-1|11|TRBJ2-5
ASGRGGLETQY
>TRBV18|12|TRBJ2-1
ASVGSNAYNEQF
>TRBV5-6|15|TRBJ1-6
ASTSNRGRGVNSPLH
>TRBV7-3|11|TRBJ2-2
ASSSTMTGELF
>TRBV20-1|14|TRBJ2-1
SASLFGTSVYNEQF
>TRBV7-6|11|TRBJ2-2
ASSPTRTGELF
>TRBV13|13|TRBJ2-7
ASSLGSSGSYEQY
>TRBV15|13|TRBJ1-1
ATSTGGVGNTEAF
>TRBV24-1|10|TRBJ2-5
ATSDREETQY
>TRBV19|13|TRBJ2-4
ASSMIGGAKNIQY
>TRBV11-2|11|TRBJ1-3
ASCSGQGNTIY
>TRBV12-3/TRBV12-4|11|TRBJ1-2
ASGPGQNYGYT
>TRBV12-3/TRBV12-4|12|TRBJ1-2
ASSLATGNYGYT
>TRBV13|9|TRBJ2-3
ASSQADTQY
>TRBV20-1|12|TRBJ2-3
SATLAGGRNTQY
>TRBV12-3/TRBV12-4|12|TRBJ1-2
ASSLGGSKGGYT
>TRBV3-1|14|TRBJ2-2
ASSTLGGPRTGELF
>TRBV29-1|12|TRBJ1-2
SVYSTDTNYGYT
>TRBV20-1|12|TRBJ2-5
SAREGARQETQY
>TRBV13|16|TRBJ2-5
ASSLEVGLAGDLGTQY
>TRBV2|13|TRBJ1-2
ASSSQGLFVDGYT
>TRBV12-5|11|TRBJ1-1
ASGPGTGGEAF
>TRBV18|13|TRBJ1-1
ASSPVAVQDTEVF
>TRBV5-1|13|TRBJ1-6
ASSLLAGPTEPLH
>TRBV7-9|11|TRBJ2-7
ASSPDTFYEQY
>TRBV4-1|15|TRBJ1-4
ASSPWGQQATNEKLF
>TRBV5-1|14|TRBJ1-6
ASSSIGRFYNSPLH
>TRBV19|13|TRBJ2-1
ASSPGTGGNNEQF
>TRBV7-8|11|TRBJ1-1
ASSLAEGTEAF
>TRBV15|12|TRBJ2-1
ATSRDGGTNEQF
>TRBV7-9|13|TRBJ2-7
ASSTSPGSSYEQY
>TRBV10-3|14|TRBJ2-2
AISDTAGANTGELF
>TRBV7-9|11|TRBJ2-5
ASTLQGAGLTA
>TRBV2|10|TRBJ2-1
ASSETRNEQF
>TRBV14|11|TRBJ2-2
ASSQEYTGELF
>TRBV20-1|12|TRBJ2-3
SARVFRFPDTQY
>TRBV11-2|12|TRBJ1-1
ASSLTAMNTEAF
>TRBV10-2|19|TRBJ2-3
ASSDWTSGPLKVSGTDTQY
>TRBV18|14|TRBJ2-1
ASSPGGPSSYNEQF
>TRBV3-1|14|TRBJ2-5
ASSPWTGGDQETQY